These 17 T cell receptor beta chains were all obtained from the same sample, sequenced in a study of tissue T cells after allogeneic stem cell transplantation. Only in-frame clones appear in the TCRdb table, and some are missing; sequencing was by immunoSEQ multiplex PCR. In the table there are 700 or so clones, roughly 76% of which are singletons. This material consisted of mid-colon tissue, taken at autopsy. These receptors all come from a female patient between 18 and 50 years old with steroid-refractory graft-versus-host disease after an allogeneic stem cell transplant. Some T cells may be supplied by the graft donor.

This sequence joins TRBV5-1 and TRBJ2-7; tentatively, D is TRBD1 or TRBD2 (5 bases each). V was pared by 9 bases and J by 4 bases, with 17 bases between. In germline, CDR1 is SGHRS, CDR2 YFSETQ. This CDR3 has 13 amino acids. Here the CDR3 reads CANPGPSCYEQYF. The CDR3 DNA reads TGCGCCAACCCGGGACCCAGCTGTTACGAGCAGTACTTC.

The J gene is TRBJ2-1, the V gene TRBV6-5, with 8 bases identical to TRBD1. Trimming at V came to 9 bases and at J to 1 base, leaving 5 bases not matched to a gene. From germline, CDR1 is MNHEY and CDR2 SVGAGI. There are 14 residues in the CDR3. The CDR3 loop is CASQGAVSYNEQFF. The CDR3 DNA reads as TGTGCCAGTCAGGGGGCGGTATCCTACAATGAGCAGTTCTTC.

This chain connects TRBV6-5 to TRBJ1-2, with TRBD1 identical over 7 bases. CDR1 is MNHEY and CDR2 is SVGAGI in the germline V gene. The CDR3 consists of 12 residues. The trim removed 7 bases at V and 6 bases at J, leaving 5 bases unmatched. CDR3 bases: TGTGCCAGCACAGGCCAGGGGGATGGCTACACCTTC. Its protein product is CASTGQGDGYTF.

J is TRBJ2-6 and V is TRBV7-8, with 7 positions matching TRBD2. The germline V gene has CDR1 SGHVS and CDR2 FQNEAQ. Trimming at V came to 3 bases and at J to 2 bases, leaving 10 bases not matched to a gene. The CDR3 loop spans 18 amino acids. CDR3 residues: CASSFRLGGSPGANVLTF. The DNA of the CDR3 is TGTGCCAGCAGCTTTCGGTTGGGGGGGAGCCCTGGGGCCAACGTCCTGACTTTC.

V usage is TRBV5-1 and J usage is TRBJ2-7, with 7 bases that match TRBD2. Germline V CDR1 and CDR2: SGHRS, YFSETQ. The length of the CDR3 is 15 residues. Losses at the gene ends were 2 bases for V and 3 bases for J; bases not matched to a gene: 8. The CDR3 sequence is CASSLWGGSSYEQYF. In DNA, the CDR3 is TGCGCCAGCAGCTTATGGGGCGGGAGTAGCTACGAGCAGTACTTC.

This clone was observed a single time. The chain recombines TRBV5-1 with TRBJ1-4; D is ambiguous. This CDR3 is 13 amino acids long. Germline V gives CDR1 SGHRS, CDR2 YFSETQ. Trimming stripped 0 bases from V and 8 bases from J, with 8 bases between. The CDR3 is CASSLGGGEKLFF. CDR3 nucleotides: TGCGCCAGCAGCTTGGGGGGTGGGGAAAAACTGTTTTTT.

V gene TRBV5-4 combines with J gene TRBJ2-3, with D possibly matching TRBD2 (5 bases). The CDR3 totals 16 residues. V was clipped by 2 bases and J by 0 bases, with 13 bases between them. Germline V gives CDR1 SGHNT, CDR2 YYREEE (reference sequence). The CDR3 DNA reads as TGTGCCAGCAGCTTATCTAGCTTCCCTAGCACAGATACGCAGTATTTT. Amino acids: CASSLSSFPSTDTQYF.

This clone was detected a few times. J is TRBJ2-5 and V is TRBV11-2; D remains ambiguous. Germline CDR1 and CDR2: SGHAT and FQNNGV. The CDR3 consists of 14 residues. V was clipped by 3 bases and J by 2 bases, with 10 bases between them. The CDR3: CASSFLSWQETQYF. The DNA of the CDR3 is TGTGCCAGCAGCTTCCTCTCCTGGCAAGAGACCCAGTACTTC.

Written as DNA, the CDR3 is TGTGCCAGCAGCCCTAGCGTTAGCTCCTACAATGAGCAGTTCTTC. It encodes CASSPSVSSYNEQFF. This rearrangement joins TRBV5-4 to TRBJ2-1, with a tentative D call TRBD2 (6 bases). CDR3 length: 15 residues. Germline V CDR1 and CDR2: SGHNT, YYREEE (reference sequence). V was clipped by 4 bases and J by 0 bases, with 11 bases between them.

This chain connects TRBV28 to TRBJ2-7; TRBD2 might be the D (5 bases). Germline V gives CDR1 MDHEN, CDR2 SYDVKM. V was pared by 4 bases and J by 2 bases, with 15 bases between. The CDR3 consists of 15 residues. In DNA, the CDR3 is TGTGCCAGCAGTTCTCTGGGAGCTTCCCCCTACGAGCAGTACTTC. It is translated as CASSSLGASPYEQYF.

The chain combines TRBV6-1 with TRBJ2-3, with unresolved D. V gave up 0 bases and J gave up 6 bases, with 16 bases separating them. Germline V lookup: CDR1 MNHNS, CDR2 SASEGT. This CDR3 has 16 amino acids. The CDR3 loop reads CASSEALGRFGDTQYF. The CDR3, as DNA: TGTGCCAGCAGTGAAGCGCTAGGCCGCTTCGGTGATACGCAGTATTTT.

The chain carries TRBV7-6 and TRBJ2-4; D is ambiguous. Germline-derived CDR1 and CDR2 are SGHVS and FNYEAQ. This CDR3 spans 16 amino acids. V was shortened by 1 base and J by 0 bases, with 10 bases between the two germline ends. CDR3: CASSLEPFVAKNIQYF. DNA of the CDR3: TGTGCCAGCAGCTTAGAACCATTCGTAGCCAAAAACATTCAGTACTTC.

This clone has just a few counts. The gene calls are TRBV29-1 and TRBJ2-7; 12 bases fit TRBD2. CDR3 length: 16 residues. Losses at the gene ends were 1 base for V and 0 bases for J; bases not matched to a gene: 4. Germline-derived CDR1 and CDR2 are SQVTM and ANQGSEA. The CDR3 sequence: CSVEGRLAGASYEQYF. The CDR3 bases are TGCAGCGTTGAAGGCCGACTAGCGGGGGCCTCCTACGAGCAGTACTTC.

This clone has only a few counts. The chain couples TRBV11-2 to TRBJ2-7; 8 bases agree with TRBD2. The CDR3 has 15 residues. Germline CDR1 and CDR2: SGHAT and FQNNGV. Germline trimming cut 1 base from V and 4 bases from J; bases unmatched to any gene: 6. Here the CDR3 reads CASSLVRGRTYEQYF. For the CDR3, the DNA is TGTGCCAGCAGCTTAGTGCGCGGGAGGACGTACGAGCAGTACTTC.

The V and J genes are TRBV5-1 and TRBJ2-5; no clear D gene. V was cut by 4 bases and J by 5 bases, with 6 bases left in between. The CDR3 is 11 amino acids. Germline V gene lookup returns CDR1 SGHRS and CDR2 YFSETQ. CDR3 sequence: CASSLRETQYF. DNA for the CDR3: TGCGCCAGCAGCCTCCGGGAGACCCAGTACTTC.

V and J are TRBV9 and TRBJ1-2; D gene unclear. This CDR3 has 15 amino acids. The germline CDR1 and CDR2 sequences are SGDLS and YYNGEE. Between the trimmed V and J ends, which lost 0 bases and 8 bases, there was a span of 17 bases. CDR3 sequence reads: CASSVGPIGEGGYTF. The DNA of the CDR3 is TGTGCCAGCAGCGTAGGGCCCATCGGTGAGGGAGGCTACACCTTC.

A few counts support this clone. The rearrangement joins TRBV5-4 to TRBJ1-6; 7 bases are shared with TRBD1. CDR3 length equals 16 residues. V trimming: 5 bases; J trimming: 6 bases; junction bases outside the gene matches: 11. Germline CDR1 and CDR2: SGHNT and YYREEE (reference sequence). The CDR3 sequence is CASSSLFGQVNSPLHF. CDR3 DNA: TGTGCCAGCAGTTCCCTTTTCGGACAGGTTAATTCACCCCTCCACTTT.